Sequencing of this TCR beta chain was carried out in a study of blood T cell repertoires in COVID-19. About the study: Two negative PCRs, clearance, or symptom resolution were required of recovered Cohort 3 donors.

J was trimmed by 10 bases and V by 3 bases; bases with no gene match: 14. CDR1 is SGHTA and CDR2 is FQGNSA in the germline V gene. The CDR3 runs 16 residues. Sequencing was performed with immunoSEQ multiplex PCR; in TCRdb, only in-frame clones are kept and a portion is missing. The sample gives 250,000 to 350,000 clones, 85% to 90% of which show up once; around 2% is in the top ten. Sequenced material: PBMCs or T cells enriched from blood (not recorded which). The J gene is TRBJ2-1, the V gene TRBV7-2; TRBD2 aligns across 8 bases. This sequence originates from a woman aged 55-69 years in a cohort exposed to, infected with or recovered from COVID-19 (not recorded which). The CDR3 sequence: CASSLPGLGLKEEQFF. The CDR3 region has the DNA TGTGCCAGCAGCTTGCCGGGACTAGGCCTTAAGGAAGAGCAGTTCTTC.